The entry below describes one TCR beta chain. Its antigen is unidentified. CDR3 length: 17 residues. V lost 7 bases and J lost 0, with 18 bases in between. Germline assignment: CDR1 MNHNS and CDR2 SASEGT. This sample was taken from a study of T-cell reconstitution after alpha-beta-depleted transplantation in children. Study-level results: There were reportedly several hundred expanded graft clones from which alpha-beta T cells came about two months after transplant.

Construction of the TCRbeta library involved unique molecular identifiers. TCRdb redid the calling of the PCR reads with MiXCR, one entry per CDR3 protein. Of about 240,000 distinct CDR3 sequences listed, under 30% are singletons. The origin of this receptor is a girl aged 2 to 9 with Fanconi anemia, due to receive a stem cell transplant. The source was PBMCs, collected before TCRalphabeta/CD19-depleted stem cell transplant. The chain carries TRBV6-1 and TRBJ2-2; a possible D gene is TRBD2 (6 bases). The CDR3: CASNPRGAGANTGELFF. The CDR3 nucleotides are TGTGCCAGCAATCCCCGTGGAGCGGGCGCGAACACCGGGGAGCTGTTTTTT.